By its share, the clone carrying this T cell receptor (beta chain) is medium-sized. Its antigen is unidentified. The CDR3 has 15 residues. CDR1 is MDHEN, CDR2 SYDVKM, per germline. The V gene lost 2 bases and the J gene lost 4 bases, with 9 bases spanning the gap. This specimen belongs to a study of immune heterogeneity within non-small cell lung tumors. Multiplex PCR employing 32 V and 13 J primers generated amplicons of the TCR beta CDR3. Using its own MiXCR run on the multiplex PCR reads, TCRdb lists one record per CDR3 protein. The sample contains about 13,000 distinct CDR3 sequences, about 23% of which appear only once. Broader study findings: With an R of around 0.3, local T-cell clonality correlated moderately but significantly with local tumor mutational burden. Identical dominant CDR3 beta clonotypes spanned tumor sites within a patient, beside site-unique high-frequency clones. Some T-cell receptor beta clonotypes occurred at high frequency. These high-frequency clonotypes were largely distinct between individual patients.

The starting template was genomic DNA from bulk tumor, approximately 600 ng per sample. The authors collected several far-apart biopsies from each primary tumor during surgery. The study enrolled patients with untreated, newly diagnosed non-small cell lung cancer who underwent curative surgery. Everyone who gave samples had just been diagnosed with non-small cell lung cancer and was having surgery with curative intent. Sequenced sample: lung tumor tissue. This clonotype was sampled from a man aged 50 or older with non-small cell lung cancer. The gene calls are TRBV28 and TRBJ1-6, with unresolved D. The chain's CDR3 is CASSLGTAYNSPLHF. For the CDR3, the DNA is TGTGCCAGCAGTTTAGGTACAGCTTATAATTCACCCCTCCACTTT.